The next 28 T cell receptor beta chains were all read from a single sample in a study of cytomegalovirus exposure and HLA in healthy donors. A multiplex PCR was run with 60 Vbeta primers and 13 Jbeta primers. Assay: immunoSEQ multiplex PCR; the TCRdb copy retains only in-frame clones and omits some. The sample yields 150,000 to 200,000 clones, 77% seen once. Sequences were obtained from PBMCs. The receptors originated from a woman between 25 and 40 years old in good health and CMV-seronegative.

The chain recombines TRBV11-2 with TRBJ2-3; 9 bases are a match to TRBD2. With 5 bases clipped from V and 0 bases from J, the junction kept 3 bases outside the gene matches. This CDR3 contains 15 residues. Germline CDR1 reads SGHAT; CDR2 reads FQNNGV. The CDR3 DNA reads TGTGCCAGCAGCCGACTAGCGGTAAGCACAGATACGCAGTATTTT. Translating gives CASSRLAVSTDTQYF.

This chain connects TRBV7-9 to TRBJ2-7; D ambiguous. Germline CDR1 reads SEHNR; CDR2 reads FQNEAQ (reference sequence). This CDR3 contains 12 residues. Trimming cost V 1 base and J 6 bases, with 7 bases left between them. The CDR3 coding sequence is TGTGCCAGCAGCTTAGGAGCCTTCGAGCAGTACTTC. Its protein is CASSLGAFEQYF.

This clone was recorded a few times. The V and J genes are TRBV27 and TRBJ2-7; the match to TRBD2 covers 10 bases. The germline CDR1 and CDR2 sequences are MNHEY and SMNVEV (reference sequence). The CDR3 extends over 15 amino acids. V was clipped by 5 bases and J by 6 bases; unmatched bases: 10. CDR3 DNA: TGTGCCAGCAGTGCGCAACTAGCGGGGACGGGCGAGCAGTACTTC. Translated: CASSAQLAGTGEQYF.

The genes are TRBV27 and TRBJ2-1; 10 nucleotides align to TRBD2. This CDR3 has 13 residues. Germline V lookup: CDR1 MNHEY, CDR2 SMNVEV (reference sequence). V shed 9 bases, J shed 6 bases, and the junction held 5 bases outside the gene matches. CDR3 in DNA: TGTGCCAGTTGGGGGACTAGCGCCAATGAGCAGTTCTTC. This translates into CASWGTSANEQFF.

This chain joins TRBV7-9 and TRBJ1-1, with D unclear. The V gene's germline CDR1 is SEHNR and CDR2 FQNEAQ (reference sequence). Trimming cost V 0 bases and J 6 bases, with 8 bases left between them. The CDR3 sequence is 13 residues long. CDR3 loop: CASSLAGSAEAFF. As DNA, the CDR3 is TGTGCCAGCAGCTTAGCAGGGAGCGCTGAAGCTTTCTTT.

This clone has only one observation. The chain employs TRBV7-2 and TRBJ2-7; 11 bases map to TRBD1. Germline V gives CDR1 SGHTA, CDR2 FQGNSA. The length of the CDR3 is 15 residues. V lost 2 bases, J lost 3 bases, and 3 bases stayed unmatched. CDR3 amino acids: CASSLPGTGGYEQYF. In DNA form, the CDR3 reads TGTGCCAGCAGCTTACCGGGGACAGGGGGCTACGAGCAGTACTTC.

The rearrangement joins TRBV4-3 to TRBJ2-6, with TRBD2 as a possible D gene (5 bases). The CDR3 spans 18 residues. Looked up from germline, CDR1 is LGHNA and CDR2 is YSLEER. Between the trimmed V and J ends, which lost 3 bases and 2 bases, there was a span of 17 bases. The CDR3 here is CASSHGGPRSPGANVLTF. The CDR3 region has the DNA TGCGCCAGCAGCCATGGAGGCCCTAGAAGTCCTGGGGCCAACGTCCTGACTTTC.

The chain couples TRBV18 to TRBJ1-5, with D possibly being TRBD1 (6 bases). The CDR3 consists of 14 residues. Germline CDR1 is KGHSH and CDR2 is LQKENI. Trimming left V 5 bases short and J 5 bases short, with 13 bases between. The DNA for the CDR3 is TGTGCCAGCTCAGCTGGGGGGGGCTATCAGCCCCAGCATTTT. Translation: CASSAGGGYQPQHF. The full variable domain, in which reference TRBV18 and TRBJ1-5 provide the parts outside the CDR3, is NAGVMQNPRHLVRRRGQEARLRCSPMKGHSHVYWYRQLPEEGLKFMVYLQKENIIDESGMPKERFSAEFPKEGPSILRIQQVVRGDSAAYFCASSAGGGYQPQHFGDGTRLSIL.

This sequence joins TRBV19 and TRBJ2-7; TRBD2 aligns across 9 bases. Trimming at V came to 6 bases and at J to 4 bases, leaving 10 bases not matched to a gene. The CDR3 runs 15 residues. Germline assignment: CDR1 LNHDA and CDR2 SQIVND (reference sequence). The CDR3 here is CASSGISGSSYEQYF. DNA for the CDR3: TGTGCCAGTAGCGGAATTAGCGGGAGCTCTTACGAGCAGTACTTC.

The genes are TRBV15 and TRBJ1-5; D may be TRBD1 (6 bases). The CDR3 spans 15 residues. Germline V gene lookup returns CDR1 LNHNV and CDR2 YYDKDF (reference sequence). Trimming removed 5 bases from V and 3 bases from J, with 14 bases in between. This chain's CDR3 is CATSFRGDYNQPQHF. The CDR3 nucleotides read TGTGCCACCAGCTTTAGGGGGGACTACAATCAGCCCCAGCATTTT.

The CDR3 DNA is TGTGCCAGCAGCCACGGCAGGCCTGCCTATGGCTACACCTTC. Translated: CASSHGRPAYGYTF. The chain links TRBV7-2 to TRBJ1-2; no clear D. The CDR3 length is 14 residues. V was shortened by 5 bases and J by 4 bases, with 14 bases between the two germline ends. Germline CDR1 reads SGHTA; CDR2 reads FQGNSA.

The rearrangement uses TRBV21-1 and TRBJ1-1; TRBD1 reflects the table's D call only, with no check against the DNA. TRBV21-1 is shown as a pseudogene. This CDR3 spans 15 amino acids. The DNA for the CDR3 is TGTGCCAGCAGCAAAACCAGGGGCCAGAACACTGAAGCTTTCTTT. As protein: CASSKTRGQNTEAFF.

This sequence joins TRBV9 and TRBJ1-1; D is uncertain. V was cut by 6 bases and J by 4 bases, with 10 bases left in between. The CDR3 length is 12 residues. The V gene's germline CDR1 is SGDLS and CDR2 YYNGEE. The CDR3 sequence is CASNPLVTEAFF. CDR3 coding DNA: TGTGCCAGCAACCCACTTGTCACTGAAGCTTTCTTT. The full variable domain, rest sourced from reference TRBV9 and TRBJ1-1, is DSGVTQTPKHLITATGQRVTLRCSPRSGDLSVYWYQQSLDQGLQFLIQYYNGEERAKGNILERFSAQQFPDLHSELNLSSLELGDSALYFCASNPLVTEAFFGQGTRLTVV.

The rearrangement joins TRBV5-6 to TRBJ2-7; TRBD2 agrees at 15 bases. The CDR3 runs to 17 residues. Germline values: CDR1 SGHDT, CDR2 YYEEEE. The ends lost 3 bases at V and 3 bases at J; junction bases unmatched: 7. The CDR3 DNA is TGTGCCAGCAGCTGGGCCGGGACTAGCGGGGGGATCTACGAGCAGTACTTC. As protein: CASSWAGTSGGIYEQYF. The variable domain in full, completed from reference TRBV5-6 and TRBJ2-7, reads DAGVTQSPTHLIKTRGQQVTLRCSPKSGHDTVSWYQQALGQGPQFIFQYYEEEERQRGNFPDRFSGHQFPNYSSELNVNALLLGDSALYLCASSWAGTSGGIYEQYFGPGTRLTVT.

V usage is TRBV9 and J usage is TRBJ1-2; D is perhaps TRBD1 (6 bases). Germline V lookup: CDR1 SGDLS, CDR2 YYNGEE. The CDR3 covers 13 residues. V shed 2 bases and J shed 4 bases, with 9 bases lying between them. CDR3 amino acids: CASSVEGGYGYTF. In nucleotides, the CDR3 is TGTGCCAGCAGCGTCGAAGGGGGCTATGGCTACACCTTC. Supplemented by reference TRBV9 and TRBJ1-2, the full variable domain reads DSGVTQTPKHLITATGQRVTLRCSPRSGDLSVYWYQQSLDQGLQFLIQYYNGEERAKGNILERFSAQQFPDLHSELNLSSLELGDSALYFCASSVEGGYGYTFGSGTRLTVV.

This chain links TRBV7-3 with TRBJ2-2, with 7 bases matching TRBD2. J was trimmed by 0 bases and V by 4 bases; bases with no gene match: 5. The CDR3 sequence is 16 residues long. Looked up from germline, CDR1 is SGHTA and CDR2 is FQGTGA. The CDR3: CASSSGGPPNTGELFF. CDR3 bases: TGTGCCAGCAGCTCGGGGGGACCGCCGAACACCGGGGAGCTGTTTTTT.

This clone was seen a single time. The V and J genes are TRBV6-1 and TRBJ2-7; 11 bases match TRBD2. V lost 8 bases, J lost 3 bases, and 3 bases stayed unmatched. CDR1 is MNHNS and CDR2 is SASEGT in the germline V gene. The CDR3 covers 13 residues. CDR3 coding DNA: TGTGCCAGCTTCCTAGCGGGAGGCTACGAGCAGTACTTC. This encodes CASFLAGGYEQYF.

The chain is built from TRBV7-2 and TRBJ1-2; D unresolved. This CDR3 is 17 amino acids long. Germline-derived CDR1 and CDR2 are SGHTA and FQGNSA. V was clipped by 0 bases and J by 0 bases, with 14 bases between them. The CDR3 nucleotides read TGTGCCAGCAGCTTAGCAGAGGGCGCTCTCCCTAACTATGGCTACACCTTC. Translating gives CASSLAEGALPNYGYTF.

In the case of this clone: At the DNA level, this CDR3 is encoded by other sequences in the same sample as well. V gene TRBV25-1 combines with J gene TRBJ1-1; D call uncertain. Trimming cost V 2 bases and J 6 bases, with 10 bases left between them. The CDR3 extends over 13 amino acids. CDR1 and CDR2 (germline): MGHDK, SYGVNS. The CDR3 here is CASSERSGAEAFF. DNA for the CDR3: TGTGCCAGCAGTGAAAGGAGCGGGGCTGAAGCTTTCTTT.

CDR3 sequence (DNA): TGTGCCAGCCTCCCAGGAGGGCCGTATGGCTACACCTTC. Its translation: CASLPGGPYGYTF. V usage is TRBV28 and J usage is TRBJ1-2; no clear D. CDR1 and CDR2 (germline): MDHEN, SYDVKM. The CDR3 is 13 residues long. Trimming pared 8 bases from V and 5 bases from J, leaving 15 bases between.

V and J are TRBV5-4 and TRBJ2-7; D possibly corresponds to TRBD2 (7 bases). Between the trimmed V and J ends, which lost 4 bases and 3 bases, there was a span of 11 bases. Germline CDR1 SGHNT, CDR2 YYREEE (reference sequence). This CDR3 region has 13 residues. The CDR3 region has the DNA TGTGCCAGCAGCAGGGGGGGGAGCTACGAGCAGTACTTC. Translating gives CASSRGGSYEQYF.

Points on this clone: The junction departs from germline at one end; a sequencing error may be responsible. The CDR3 reads CASGLYLAGGLREQFF. CDR3 coding DNA: TGCGCCAGCGGCTTGTACTTAGCGGGAGGGCTCAGAGAGCAGTTCTTC. The chain links TRBV5-1 to TRBJ2-1; 11 positions agree with TRBD2. Germline-derived CDR1 and CDR2 are SGHRS and YFSETQ. CDR3 length: 16 amino acids.

This chain uses TRBV28 with TRBJ2-1; D might be TRBD1 (5 bases). This CDR3 spans 12 amino acids. Trimming took off 3 bases at V and 7 bases at J, with 7 bases between the two ends. Germline-derived CDR1 and CDR2 are MDHEN and SYDVKM. The CDR3 loop reads CASSLSGNEQFF. For the CDR3, the DNA is TGTGCCAGCAGTTTGTCAGGGAATGAGCAGTTCTTC.

V and J are TRBV7-3 and TRBJ2-1, with a tentative D call TRBD2 (5 bases). The CDR3 has 16 residues. Trimming removed 5 bases at V and 1 base at J, with 15 bases between. Germline V gene sequence: CDR1 SGHTA, CDR2 FQGTGA. The CDR3 DNA follows: TGTGCCAGCAGCGTGGTCGGAGGCACGTCCTACAATGAGCAGTTCTTC. Its protein product is CASSVVGGTSYNEQFF.

The gene calls are TRBV7-9 and TRBJ2-3; no definite D call. CDR1 is SEHNR, CDR2 FQNEAQ, per germline (reference sequence). With 2 bases removed from V and 0 bases from J, the gap between germline ends came to 6 bases. The CDR3 length is 14 residues. Written as DNA, the CDR3 is TGTGCCAGCAGCTTAACAACGAGCACAGATACGCAGTATTTT. Translated: CASSLTTSTDTQYF.

V is TRBV6-6 and J is TRBJ1-4, with D perhaps TRBD1 (5 bases). V lost 2 bases and J 5 bases, leaving 15 bases between the germline ends. This CDR3 contains 16 residues. The V gene's germline CDR1 is MNHNY and CDR2 SVGAGI (reference sequence). The CDR3 nucleotides read TGTGCCAGCAGTTACCACGGGCAGGGTCAGAATGAAAAACTGTTTTTT. It codes for CASSYHGQGQNEKLFF.

This sequence joins TRBV6-5 and TRBJ2-5; tentatively, D is TRBD2 (5 bases). The end of the DNA fits TRBJ2-7 better, so the J call may be wrong. The CDR3 spans 15 residues. Germline-derived CDR1 and CDR2 are MNHEY and SVGAGI. CDR3 region: CASSYSRDYSYEQYF. DNA of the CDR3: TGTGCCAGCAGTTACTCGCGCGACTATTCTTACGAGCAGTACTTC.

The chain couples TRBV9 to TRBJ2-1; tentative D call: TRBD2 (5 bases). Germline V gene sequence: CDR1 SGDLS, CDR2 YYNGEE. The length of the CDR3 is 14 residues. Trimming cost V 1 base and J 5 bases, with 10 bases left between them. CDR3 region: CASSVRWEHNEQFF. The CDR3, as DNA: TGTGCCAGCAGCGTAAGGTGGGAGCACAATGAGCAGTTCTTC.